The 14 T cell receptor beta chains below were found in one sample sequenced in a study of T-cell memory formation after mild COVID-19. TCRdb itself ran the 5' RACE reads through MiXCR, one entry per CDR3 protein. The sample lists about 200,000 distinct CDR3 sequences; approximately 10% were seen once. The sample taken for sequencing was PBMCs or a T cell subset sorted from them (not recorded which). The receptors shown here come from a man younger than 35 who had mild COVID-19 (a few samples of this study predate the infection). Cell type and time point are not known.

CDR3 DNA sequence: TGTGCCAGCTCATCCCGGGACAGGGGCGAGCAGTACGTC. This gives the protein CASSSRDRGEQYV. The chain employs TRBV18 and TRBJ2-7; TRBD1 agrees at 10 bases. The CDR3 totals 13 residues. Germline CDR1 and CDR2: KGHSH and LQKENI. V shed 5 bases and J 6 bases; nucleotides not matched to a gene: 4.

V gene TRBV6-6 combines with J gene TRBJ2-7; D may correspond to TRBD1 or TRBD2 (5 bases each). This CDR3 has 14 amino acids. CDR1 and CDR2 (germline): MNHNY, SVGAGI (reference sequence). V was cut by 7 bases and J by 0 bases, with 13 bases left in between. In DNA form, the CDR3 reads TGTGCCAGCACCGGGACGGTAAGCTCCTACGAGCAGTACGTC. Residues: CASTGTVSSYEQYV.

There are a few counts of this clonotype. The chain joins TRBV6-5 to TRBJ2-7; TRBD1 aligns across 8 bases. Germline V gene data show CDR1 as MNHEY and CDR2 as SVGAGI. After removal of 0 bases from V and 4 bases from J, the junction contained 2 bases not matched to a gene. The CDR3 is 14 amino acids. The CDR3 reads CASSYSQGAYEQYF. DNA of the CDR3: TGTGCCAGCAGTTACTCCCAGGGGGCATACGAGCAGTACTTC.

The V gene is TRBV7-2, the J gene TRBJ2-6; no definite D call. V was pared by 5 bases and J by 4 bases, with 9 bases between. There are 14 residues in the CDR3. Per the germline V gene, CDR1 is SGHTA and CDR2 is FQGNSA. CDR3 coding DNA: TGTGCCAGCAGCCCGAGGAGAGGGGCCAACGTCCTGACTTTC. Encoded protein: CASSPRRGANVLTF.

There are many counts of this clonotype. This sequence joins TRBV6-5 and TRBJ2-5; D is undetermined. V lost 0 bases, J lost 6 bases, and 11 bases lay in between. The CDR3 spans 14 residues. Per the germline V gene, CDR1 is MNHEY and CDR2 is SVGAGI. Here the CDR3 reads CASSYSIVRKTQYF. As DNA, the CDR3 is TGTGCCAGCAGTTACTCGATAGTTAGGAAGACCCAGTACTTC.

This clonotype has a handful of counts. This chain joins TRBV27 and TRBJ2-5; TRBD1 might be the D (6 bases). V was pared by 1 base and J by 2 bases, with 17 bases between. The CDR3 has 17 amino acids. CDR1 is MNHEY, CDR2 SMNVEV, per germline (reference sequence). The CDR3 loop reads CASSLYRQGISQETQYF. Here the CDR3 DNA reads TGTGCCAGCAGTTTATATCGTCAGGGGATATCTCAAGAGACCCAGTACTTC.

V is TRBV7-2 and J is TRBJ1-5; D not resolved. CDR1 SGHTA and CDR2 FQGNSA come from the germline V gene. V gave up 1 base and J gave up 10 bases, with 8 bases separating them. This CDR3 is built from 12 residues. The CDR3 here is CASSLDGNPQHF. In DNA, the CDR3 is TGTGCCAGCAGCTTAGATGGGAATCCCCAGCATTTT.

The sample holds one count of this clonotype. The chain employs TRBV2 and TRBJ2-3; the D call may be TRBD1 or TRBD2 (5 bases each). With 7 bases removed from V and 5 bases from J, the gap between germline ends came to 13 bases. Germline V lookup: CDR1 SNHLY, CDR2 FYNNEI. The CDR3 runs to 13 residues. CDR3 sequence (DNA): TGTGCCAGCAATGTCAGGGCGGGAGATACGCAGTATTTT. Translation gives CASNVRAGDTQYF.

In regard to this clonotype: The junction and the germline gene differ at one end; a read error may be behind it. The rearrangement links TRBV20-1 to TRBJ1-6; unclear D gene. Germline V gene lookup returns CDR1 DFQATT and CDR2 SNEGSKA (reference sequence). The CDR3 sequence is 13 residues long. Here the CDR3 DNA reads TGCAGTGCTCGAGAACAGCCAAATTCACCCCTCCACTTT. This encodes CSAREQPNSPLHF.

This clonotype was picked up a small number of times. The rearrangement links TRBV10-3 to TRBJ1-1, with 7 bases aligning to TRBD1. Losses at the gene ends were 10 bases for V and 7 bases for J; bases not matched to a gene: 9. The CDR3 totals 12 residues. CDR1 is ENHRY and CDR2 is SYGVKD in the germline V gene. CDR3 amino acids: CATSTGKSEAFF. The CDR3 coding sequence is TGTGCCACGTCGACAGGGAAGAGTGAAGCTTTCTTT.

The chain couples TRBV7-2 to TRBJ2-1; 9 bases match TRBD2. Trimming cost V 5 bases and J 5 bases; bases outside gene matches: 7. The germline gives CDR1 SGHTA, CDR2 FQGNSA. This CDR3 has 15 residues. CDR3 in amino acids: CASSPQRGENNEQFF. The CDR3, as DNA: TGTGCCAGCAGCCCCCAGCGGGGGGAAAACAATGAGCAGTTCTTC.

This chain joins TRBV7-2 and TRBJ2-1; 10 nucleotides match TRBD2. This CDR3 has 17 residues. With V trimmed by 2 bases and J by 8 bases, 12 bases remained unmatched. In germline, CDR1 is SGHTA, CDR2 FQGNSA. The CDR3 reads CASSLRASGGWMDEQFF. The CDR3 DNA follows: TGTGCCAGCAGCTTAAGGGCTAGCGGGGGCTGGATGGATGAGCAGTTCTTC.

This clonotype was counted only a few times. The rearrangement links TRBV3-1 to TRBJ1-6, with D uncertain. The V gene's germline CDR1 is LGHDT and CDR2 YNNKEL (reference sequence). Trimming took 1 base from V and 5 from J, leaving 6 bases between them. The CDR3 sequence is 14 residues long. CDR3 loop: CASSQAGNNSPLHF. The CDR3 DNA follows: TGTGCCAGCAGCCAAGCCGGGAATAATTCACCCCTCCACTTT.

The chain has TRBV5-1 and TRBJ2-2, with a tentative D call TRBD2 (5 bases). Germline V gene lookup returns CDR1 SGHRS and CDR2 YFSETQ. Trimming took 6 bases from V and 2 from J, leaving 11 bases between them. The CDR3 is 14 amino acids. The CDR3 sequence: CASNEGSNTGELFF. In DNA, the CDR3 is TGCGCCAGCAATGAGGGTTCCAACACCGGGGAGCTGTTTTTT.